This TCR beta chain was found in a study of T-cell memory formation after mild COVID-19. Trimming took 2 bases from V and 0 from J; bases not matched to a gene: 2. This CDR3 comprises 15 residues. Germline V gene sequence: CDR1 SGDLS, CDR2 YYNGEE. MiXCR, applied by TCRdb to the 5' RACE reads, yields one record per CDR3 protein. Of around 260,000 distinct CDR3 sequences listed, roughly 16% are singletons. This rearrangement joins TRBV9 to TRBJ2-4; TRBD2 agrees at 7 bases. Source material: PBMCs or a T cell subset sorted from them (not recorded which). This clonotype was obtained from a man aged 18 to 30 who had mild COVID-19 (a few samples of this study predate the infection). Cell type and time point are not known. The CDR3: CASSVGGRAKNIQYF. The CDR3 DNA follows: TGTGCCAGCAGCGTCGGCGGGAGAGCCAAAAACATTCAGTACTTC.